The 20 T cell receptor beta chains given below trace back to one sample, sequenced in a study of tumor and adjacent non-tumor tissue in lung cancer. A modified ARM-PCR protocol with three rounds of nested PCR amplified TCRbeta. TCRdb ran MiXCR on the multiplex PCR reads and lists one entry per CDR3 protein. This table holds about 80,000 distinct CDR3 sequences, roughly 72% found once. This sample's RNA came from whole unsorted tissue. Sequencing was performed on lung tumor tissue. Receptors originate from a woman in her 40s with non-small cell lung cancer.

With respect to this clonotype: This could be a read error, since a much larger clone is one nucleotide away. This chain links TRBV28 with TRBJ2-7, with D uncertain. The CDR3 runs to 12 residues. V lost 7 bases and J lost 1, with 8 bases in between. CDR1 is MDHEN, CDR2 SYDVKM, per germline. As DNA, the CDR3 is TGTGCCAGCAATCTGGTATCCTACGAGCAGTACTTC. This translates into CASNLVSYEQYF.

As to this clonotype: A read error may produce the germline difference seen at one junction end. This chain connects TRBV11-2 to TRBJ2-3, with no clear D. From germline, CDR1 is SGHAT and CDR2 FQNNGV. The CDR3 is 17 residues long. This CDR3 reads CASSLSVARGGTNTQYF. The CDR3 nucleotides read TGTGCCAGCAGCCTGAGCGTGGCGCGAGGTGGCACAAATACGCAATATTTT.

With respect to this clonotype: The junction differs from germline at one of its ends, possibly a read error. The DNA of the CDR3 is TGTGCCAGCAGACCGGCACAGGGAACCGAGCAGTATTTC. Translated, it gives CASRPAQGTEQYF. This rearrangement joins TRBV12-3 or TRBV12-4 to TRBJ2-7, with TRBD1 as a possible D gene (6 bases). The CDR3 consists of 13 residues.

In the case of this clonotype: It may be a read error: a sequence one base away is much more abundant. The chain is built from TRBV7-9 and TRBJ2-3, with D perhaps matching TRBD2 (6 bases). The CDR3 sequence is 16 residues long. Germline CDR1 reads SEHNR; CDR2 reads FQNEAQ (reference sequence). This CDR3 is CASSFMRDTSRDTQYF. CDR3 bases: TGTGCCAGCAGCTTCATGCGGGATACTAGCAGAGATACGCAGTATTTT.

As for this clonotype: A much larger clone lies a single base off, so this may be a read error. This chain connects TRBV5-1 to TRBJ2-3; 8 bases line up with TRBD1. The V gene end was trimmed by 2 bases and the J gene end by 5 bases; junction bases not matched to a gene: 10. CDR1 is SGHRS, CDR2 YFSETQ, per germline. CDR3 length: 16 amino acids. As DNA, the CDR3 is TGCGCCAGCAGCTTTGGTAGCAGGGGGCACATAGATACGCAGTATTTT. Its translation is CASSFGSRGHIDTQYF.

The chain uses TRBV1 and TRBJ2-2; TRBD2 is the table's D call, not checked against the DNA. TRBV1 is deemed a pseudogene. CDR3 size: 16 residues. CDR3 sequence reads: CTSSQRRLAGIGELFF. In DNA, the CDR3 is TGCACCAGCAGCCAAAGACGTCTAGCGGGAATCGGGGAGCTGTTTTTT.

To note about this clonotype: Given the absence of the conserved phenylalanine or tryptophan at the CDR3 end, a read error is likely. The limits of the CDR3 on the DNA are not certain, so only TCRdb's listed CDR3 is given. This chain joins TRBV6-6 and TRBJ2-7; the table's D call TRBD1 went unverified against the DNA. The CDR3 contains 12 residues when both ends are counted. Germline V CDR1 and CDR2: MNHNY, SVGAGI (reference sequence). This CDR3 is CASWDALNEHYI.

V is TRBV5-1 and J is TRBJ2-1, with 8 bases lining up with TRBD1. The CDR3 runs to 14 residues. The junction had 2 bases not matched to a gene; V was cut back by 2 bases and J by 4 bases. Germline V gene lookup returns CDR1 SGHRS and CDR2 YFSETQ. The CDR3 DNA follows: TGCGCCAGCAGCTTAGGGACAGGTTACAATGAGCAGTTCTTC. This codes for CASSLGTGYNEQFF.

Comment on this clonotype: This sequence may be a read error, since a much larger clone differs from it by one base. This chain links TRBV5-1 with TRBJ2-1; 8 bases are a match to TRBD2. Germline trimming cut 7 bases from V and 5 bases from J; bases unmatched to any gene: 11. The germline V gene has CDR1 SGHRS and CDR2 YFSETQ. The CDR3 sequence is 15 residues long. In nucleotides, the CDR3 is TGCGCCAGCTGCGCAGCCGGGACTAGAAACAATGAGCAGTTCTTC. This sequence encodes CASCAAGTRNNEQFF.

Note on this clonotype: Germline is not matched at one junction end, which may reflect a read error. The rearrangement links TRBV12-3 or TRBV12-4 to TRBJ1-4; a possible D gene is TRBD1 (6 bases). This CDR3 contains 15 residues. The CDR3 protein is CTSNFGGGRNEKLFF. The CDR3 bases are TGTACCAGCAATTTTGGCGGGGGGCGGAATGAAAAACTGTTTTTT.

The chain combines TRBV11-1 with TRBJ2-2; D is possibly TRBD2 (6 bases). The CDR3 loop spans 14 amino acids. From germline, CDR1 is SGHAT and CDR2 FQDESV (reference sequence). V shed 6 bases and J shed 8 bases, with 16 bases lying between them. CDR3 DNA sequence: TGTGCCAGCAGTTGGAGAACGGGAGTTGGGGAGCTGTTTTTT. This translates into CASSWRTGVGELFF.

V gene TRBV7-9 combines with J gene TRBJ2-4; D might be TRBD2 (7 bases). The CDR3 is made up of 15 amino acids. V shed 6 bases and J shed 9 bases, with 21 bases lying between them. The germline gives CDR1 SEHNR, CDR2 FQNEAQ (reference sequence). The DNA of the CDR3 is TGTGCCAGCAGTCCCCCGGGCGGGGGCTACGCCATTCAGTACTTC. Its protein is CASSPPGGGYAIQYF.

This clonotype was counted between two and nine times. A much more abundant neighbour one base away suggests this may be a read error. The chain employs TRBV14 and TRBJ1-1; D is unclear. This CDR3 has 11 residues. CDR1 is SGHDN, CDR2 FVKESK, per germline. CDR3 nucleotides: TGTACCAGCAGCCATTCCACTGAAGCTTTCTTT. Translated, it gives CTSSHSTEAFF.

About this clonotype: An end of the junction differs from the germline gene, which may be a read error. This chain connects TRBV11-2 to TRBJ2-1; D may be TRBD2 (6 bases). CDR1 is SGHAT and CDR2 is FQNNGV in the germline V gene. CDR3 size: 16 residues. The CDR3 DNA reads TGTGCCACCAGCAAGACACTAGCAGCACTATACAATGAGCAGTTCTTC. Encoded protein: CATSKTLAALYNEQFF.

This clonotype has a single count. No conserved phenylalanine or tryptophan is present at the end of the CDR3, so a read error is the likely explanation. As DNA, the CDR3 is TGCGCCAGCAGCTCCGGACAGAGGAACAGCGGGGAGCTGTTTCTT. It encodes CASSSGQRNSGELFL. The genes are TRBV5-1 and TRBJ2-2; TRBD1 is a possible D gene (6 bases). Germline CDR1 is SGHRS and CDR2 is YFSETQ. This CDR3 is built from 15 residues.

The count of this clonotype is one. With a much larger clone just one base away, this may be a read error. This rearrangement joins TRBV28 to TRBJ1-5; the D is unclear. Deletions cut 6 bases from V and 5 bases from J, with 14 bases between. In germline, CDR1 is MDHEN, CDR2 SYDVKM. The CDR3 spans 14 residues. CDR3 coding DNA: TGTGCCAGCAGACGGAGGGTCGGGTATCAGCCCCAGCATTTT. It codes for CASRRRVGYQPQHF. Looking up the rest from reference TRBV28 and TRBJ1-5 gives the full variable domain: DVKVTQSSRYLVKRTGEKVFLECVQDMDHENMFWYRQDPGLGLRLIYFSYDVKMKEKGDIPEGYSVSREKKERFSLILESASTNQTSMYLCASRRRVGYQPQHFGDGTRLSIL.

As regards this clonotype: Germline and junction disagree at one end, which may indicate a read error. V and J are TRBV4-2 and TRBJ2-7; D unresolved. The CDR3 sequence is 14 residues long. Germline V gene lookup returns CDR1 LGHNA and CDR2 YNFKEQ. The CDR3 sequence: CASSNDGASYEQFF. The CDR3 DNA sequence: TGTGCCAGCAGCAATGATGGCGCATCCTACGAGCAGTTCTTT.

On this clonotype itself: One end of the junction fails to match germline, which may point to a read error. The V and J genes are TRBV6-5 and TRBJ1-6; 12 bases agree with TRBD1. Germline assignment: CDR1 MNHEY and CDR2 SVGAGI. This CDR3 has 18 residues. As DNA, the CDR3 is TGTGCCAGCACTTACGCGATCTCGGGACAGGGGGCTAGTTCACCCCTCCACTTT. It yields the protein CASTYAISGQGASSPLHF.

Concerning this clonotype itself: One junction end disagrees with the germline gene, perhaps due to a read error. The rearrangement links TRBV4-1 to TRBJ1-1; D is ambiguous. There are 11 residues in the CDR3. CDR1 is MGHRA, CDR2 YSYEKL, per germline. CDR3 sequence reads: CANFGGTETFF. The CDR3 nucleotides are TGCGCCAATTTCGGTGGCACTGAAACTTTCTTT.

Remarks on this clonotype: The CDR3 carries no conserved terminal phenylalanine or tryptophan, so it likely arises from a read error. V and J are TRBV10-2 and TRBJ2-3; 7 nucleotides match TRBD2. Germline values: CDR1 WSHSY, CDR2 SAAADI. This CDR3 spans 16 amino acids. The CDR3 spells CASRLTPSGLTDTQYV. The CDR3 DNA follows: TGCGCCAGCAGACTGACGCCTAGCGGCCTCACAGACACGCAGTATGTT.